This T cell receptor (beta chain) comes out of a study of Ad26.COV2.S vaccination and SARS-CoV-2 variants. On the study more broadly: Donor got 5x10^10 or 1x10^11 viral particles of Ad26.COV2.S. Study-level results: Once vaccination had occurred, spike-specific CD8+ and CD4+ T cell responses reportedly showed substantial breadth.

This clone appeared once. The antigen remains undetermined. Clones were sequenced by immunoSEQ multiplex PCR, and TCRdb holds only the in-frame ones, with some missing. This sample has 300,000 to 350,000 clones, with 88% found just once. There are 13 residues in the CDR3. The germline CDR1 and CDR2 sequences are SNHLY and FYNNEI. The V end lost 8 bases, the J end lost 3 bases, and 10 bases lay between the germline ends. Treatment specified: 15 to 20 received Ad26.COV2.S at low or high dose, single or two shots; about 5 received placebo; per-sample allocation not given. Following the first vaccine or placebo injection, samples were taken on day 63.

The receptor's source is a person aged 18-65 years who received the Ad26.COV2.S COVID-19 vaccine or a placebo. The chain is built from TRBV2 and TRBJ2-2; D not certain. The specimen was peripheral blood, collected in a trial of Ad26.COV2.S vaccine versus placebo. This CDR3 reads CASALDYTGELFF. CDR3 bases: TGTGCCAGCGCTCTTGATTACACCGGGGAGCTGTTTTTT.